This T cell receptor beta chain was found in a study of cytomegalovirus exposure and HLA in healthy donors. Study-level information: For the approximately 420 genotyped donors, over 80% fell within the Caucasian-associated ancestry cluster.

PCR primers comprised 60 Vbeta and 13 Jbeta primers. Per the original methods: Approximately 12 million of some 80 million unique TCR beta chains were shared, per a later count. Only in-frame clones appear in the TCRdb table, and some are missing; sequencing was by immunoSEQ multiplex PCR. V, J and clone size were drawn from that table, and D and trimming were deduced from the DNA. The table lists 100,000 to 120,000 clones, over 12% of them singletons. The CDR3 consists of 14 residues. V was trimmed by 0 bases and J by 5 bases, leaving 12 bases between them. Germline CDR1 and CDR2: SGDLS and YYNGEE. Sequencing was performed on PBMCs. This receptor was identified in a female donor in good health and CMV-seronegative. V usage is TRBV9 and J usage is TRBJ2-7; D is possibly TRBD2 (5 bases). In DNA form, the CDR3 reads TGTGCCAGCAGCGTAGGTGGGAGCACGGACGAGCAGTACTTC. It encodes CASSVGGSTDEQYF.